This T cell receptor beta chain was captured by sequencing in a study of shared clonotypes between healthy human individuals. Using immunoSEQ multiplex PCR, the repertoire was profiled, and TCRdb retains in-frame clones only, with some absent. The sample carries about 500,000 clones, roughly 80% recorded once. The sequence was collected from a woman in her forties in good health. Some clones in this sample may be carry-over from other donors' samples. Material: PBMCs.

The CDR3 DNA reads TGTGCCAGCAGTTCCCGACAGGGGGGAGCCTACGAGCAGTACTTC. Its protein is CASSSRQGGAYEQYF. J is TRBJ2-7 and V is TRBV28; 9 bases agree with TRBD1. V was clipped by 4 bases and J by 2 bases; unmatched bases: 6. Germline values: CDR1 MDHEN, CDR2 SYDVKM. The CDR3 loop spans 15 amino acids.